This T cell receptor beta chain was captured in a study of cytotoxic CD8 clonotypes in ibrutinib-treated CLL. Profiled with immunoSEQ multiplex PCR; TCRdb holds only in-frame clones, not every one. The repertoire has about 310,000 clones, 70% to 80% of them found once; the top ten carry roughly 6.3%. Germline CDR1 is SGHVS and CDR2 is FNYEAQ. This CDR3 region has 17 residues. Trimming at V came to 5 bases and at J to 3 bases, leaving 7 bases not matched to a gene. The chain uses TRBV7-6 and TRBJ2-7, with TRBD2 matching over 16 bases. This sequence originates from a human donor with chronic lymphocytic leukemia. The sequencing here drew on PBMCs, taken before ibrutinib treatment. CDR3 residues: CASSMGLAGGLVYEQYF. The CDR3 coding sequence is TGTGCCAGCAGCATGGGACTAGCGGGAGGGCTAGTCTACGAGCAGTACTTC.